A selection of T cell receptor beta chains follows, all from one sample in a study of T cells in Graves' hyperthyroidism and ophthalmopathy. MiXCR, run by TCRdb on the multiplex PCR reads, gives a single entry per CDR3 protein. The table has approximately 600,000 distinct CDR3 sequences, around 13% seen once. The material sequenced was blood. These receptors originate from a woman in her 30s with Graves' hyperthyroidism that later progressed to Graves' ophthalmopathy. The CDR3 runs from the conserved cysteine through the conserved F or W. Each record gives: clone size, V gene, J gene, D gene, CDR3 protein, CDR3 DNA. The D gene is left open where the match is weak. Not all rows give a size; the values are once, few, many and, for expanded clones, a class.

>few|TRBV11-2|TRBJ2-7|NA
CASSQAPGHEQYF
TGCGCCAGCAGCCAGGCGCCGGGCCACGAGCAGTACTTC
>NA|TRBV9|TRBJ2-2|TRBD2
CASSVGRTLAGGNTGELFF
TGTGCCAGCAGCGTAGGGCGGACGTTAGCGGGAGGGAACACCGGGGAGCTGTTTTTT
>many|TRBV12-3/TRBV12-4|TRBJ2-6|NA
CASRTTGFSGANVLTF
TGTGCCAGCAGAACGACAGGCTTCTCTGGGGCCAACGTCCTGACTTTC
>many|TRBV12-3/TRBV12-4|TRBJ2-7|TRBD1
CASSQTGGVYEQYF
TGTGCCAGCAGTCAAACAGGGGGCGTCTACGAGCAGTACTTC
>many|TRBV7-2|TRBJ2-1|TRBD2
CASSLVGSGLATFYEQFF
TGTGCCAGCAGCTTAGTAGGATCGGGACTAGCGACCTTTTATGAGCAGTTCTTC
>many|TRBV20-1|TRBJ1-5|NA
CSARRTVGGNQPQHF
TGCAGTGCTAGAAGGACAGTTGGGGGGAATCAGCCCCAGCATTTT
>many|TRBV4-2|TRBJ2-7|NA
CASSQVSPWGSHEQYF
TGTGCCAGCAGCCAAGTTTCCCCATGGGGTTCGCACGAGCAGTACTTC
>NA|TRBV5-1|TRBJ2-7|NA
CASSLVASRTPYEQYF
TGCGCCAGCAGCTTGGTGGCCAGCAGGACCCCCTACGAGCAGTACTTC
>many|TRBV7-2|TRBJ2-6|NA
CASSLVPGALAANVLTF
TGTGCCAGCAGCTTAGTCCCAGGGGCCTTAGCGGCCAACGTCCTGACTTTC
>many|TRBV7-2|TRBJ2-7|NA
CASSAGNTNEQYF
TGTGCCAGCAGCGCCGGGAACACCAACGAGCAGTACTTC
>once|TRBV19|TRBJ1-1|TRBD1
CASSIEGADTEAFF
TGTGCCAGTAGTATTGAGGGGGCAGACACTGAAGCTTTCTTT
>many|TRBV6-1|TRBJ2-5|NA
CASTQGRGGETQYF
TGTGCCAGCACCCAAGGCAGGGGGGGAGAGACCCAGTACTTC
>many|TRBV20-1|TRBJ1-1|NA
CSAARGRWTEAFF
TGCAGTGCTGCACGAGGAAGGTGGACTGAAGCTTTCTTT
>NA|TRBV5-1|TRBJ1-1|TRBD1
CASSLHPTGAVTGAFF
TGCGCCAGCAGCTTGCACCCGACAGGGGCGGTCACTGGAGCTTTCTTT
>NA|TRBV27|TRBJ1-5|TRBD1
CASSLSGQGTQPQHF
TGTGCCAGCAGTTTATCGGGACAGGGGACCCAGCCCCAGCATTTT
>many|TRBV5-1|TRBJ2-7|TRBD2
CASSFRGSGNLGSYEQYF
TGCGCCAGCAGCTTCAGAGGTAGCGGGAACCTTGGGTCCTACGAGCAGTACTTC
>many|TRBV12-3/TRBV12-4|TRBJ2-1|NA
CASTPRTVSYNEQFF
TGTGCCAGCACCCCCCGGACAGTCTCCTACAATGAGCAGTTCTTC
>many|TRBV11-2|TRBJ2-5|TRBD1
CASSFAPGQGDETQYF
TGTGCCAGCAGCTTTGCCCCGGGACAGGGTGACGAGACCCAGTACTTC
>NA|TRBV5-1|TRBJ1-6|TRBD1
CASSLVVTGESPLHF
TGCGCCAGCAGCTTGGTGGTGACAGGGGAATCACCCCTCCACTTT
>many|TRBV20-1|TRBJ2-7|TRBD2
CSARVLAGTYEQYF
TGCAGTGCTAGAGTTCTAGCGGGGACCTACGAGCAGTACTTC
>many|TRBV12-3/TRBV12-4|TRBJ1-5|NA
CASGDPNQPQHF
TGTGCCAGCGGGGACCCCAATCAGCCCCAGCATTTT
>few|TRBV3-1|TRBJ2-1|NA
CASSHDTQGLSFF
TGTGCCAGCAGCCATGATACTCAGGGTTTGTCGTTCTTC
>many|TRBV6-2/TRBV6-3|TRBJ2-2|NA
CASSYSRTVSTGELFF
TGTGCCAGCAGTTACTCCCGGACAGTCAGTACCGGGGAGCTGTTTTTT
>many|TRBV28|TRBJ2-4|NA
CASSPGLENIQYF
TGTGCCAGCAGCCCTGGACTGGAAAACATTCAGTACTTC
>many|TRBV27|TRBJ1-1|NA
CASKRQRRNTEAFF
TGTGCCAGCAAACGACAGCGGAGGAACACTGAAGCTTTCTTT
>NA|TRBV27|TRBJ2-2|TRBD1
CDSSLPWGTGEVGELFF
TGTGACAGCAGCTTACCCTGGGGGACAGGGGAAGTCGGGGAGCTGTTTTTT
>few|TRBV4-3|TRBJ2-3|TRBD2
CASSQEPAGGTDTQYF
TGCGCCAGCAGCCAAGAACCAGCGGGAGGAACAGATACGCAGTATTTT
>once|TRBV4-2|TRBJ2-7|NA
CASSQSLGGASVYEQYF
TGTGCCAGCAGCCAATCCCTAGGGGGGGCTTCGGTATACGAGCAGTACTTC
>few|TRBV7-3|TRBJ2-1|NA
CASSTGVYNEQFF
TGTGCCAGCAGCACAGGAGTGTACAATGAGCAGTTCTTC